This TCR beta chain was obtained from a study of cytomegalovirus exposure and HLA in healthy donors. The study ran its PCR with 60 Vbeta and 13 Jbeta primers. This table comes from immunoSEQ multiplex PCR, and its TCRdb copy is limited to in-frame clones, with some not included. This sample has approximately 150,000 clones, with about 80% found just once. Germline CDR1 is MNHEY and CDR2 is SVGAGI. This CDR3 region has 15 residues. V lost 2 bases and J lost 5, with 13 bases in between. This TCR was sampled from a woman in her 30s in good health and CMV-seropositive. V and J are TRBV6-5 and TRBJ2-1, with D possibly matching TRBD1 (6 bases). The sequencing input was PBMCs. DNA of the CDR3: TGTGCCAGCAGTTACCTCCACGAGGGGGACAATGAGCAGTTCTTC. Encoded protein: CASSYLHEGDNEQFF.